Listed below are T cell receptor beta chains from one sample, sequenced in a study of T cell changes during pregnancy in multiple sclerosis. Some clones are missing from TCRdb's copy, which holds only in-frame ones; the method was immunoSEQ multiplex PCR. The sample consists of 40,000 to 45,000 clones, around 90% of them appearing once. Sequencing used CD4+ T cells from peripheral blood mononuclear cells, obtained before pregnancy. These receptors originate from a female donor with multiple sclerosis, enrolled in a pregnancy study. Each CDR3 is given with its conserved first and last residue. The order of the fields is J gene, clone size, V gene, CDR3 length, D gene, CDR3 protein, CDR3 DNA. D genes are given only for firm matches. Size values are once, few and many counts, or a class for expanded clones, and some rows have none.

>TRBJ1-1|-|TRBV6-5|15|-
CASSWRVGTSDEAFF
TGTGCCAGCAGTTGGAGAGTTGGGACATCCGACGAAGCTTTCTTT
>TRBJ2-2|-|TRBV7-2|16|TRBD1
CASSLRDRVNTGELFF
TGTGCCAGCAGCTTACGGGACAGGGTGAACACCGGGGAGCTGTTTTTT
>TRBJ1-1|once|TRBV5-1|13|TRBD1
CASSSHRDRRAFF
TGCGCCAGCAGCTCCCACCGGGACAGAAGGGCTTTCTTT
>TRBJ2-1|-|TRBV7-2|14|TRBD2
CASIWRGTYNEQFF
TGTGCCAGCATATGGCGGGGGACCTACAATGAGCAGTTCTTC
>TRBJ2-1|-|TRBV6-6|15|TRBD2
CASREGTSGTNEQFF
TGTGCCAGCAGGGAGGGGACTAGCGGGACCAATGAGCAGTTCTTC
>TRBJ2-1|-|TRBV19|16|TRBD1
CASSSSGTGYYNEQFF
TGTGCCAGTAGCTCCTCCGGGACAGGGTACTACAATGAGCAGTTCTTC
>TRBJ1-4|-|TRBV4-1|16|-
CASSQEKRGISEKLFF
TGCGCCAGCAGCCAAGAGAAAAGGGGAATTAGCGAAAAACTGTTTTTT
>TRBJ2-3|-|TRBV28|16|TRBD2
CASRGLAGGSTDTQYF
TGTGCCAGCAGGGGACTAGCGGGAGGGAGCACAGATACGCAGTATTTT
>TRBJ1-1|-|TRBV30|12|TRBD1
CASITGDTEAFF
TGTGCCTCAATTACAGGGGACACTGAAGCTTTCTTT
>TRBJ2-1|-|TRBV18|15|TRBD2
CASSRERGVINEQFF
TGTGCCAGCTCACGCGAGCGGGGGGTCATCAATGAGCAGTTCTTC
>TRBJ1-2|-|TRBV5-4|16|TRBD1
CASSSPTPGQGSGYTF
TGTGCCAGCAGCTCACCTACTCCGGGACAGGGGTCCGGCTACACCTTC
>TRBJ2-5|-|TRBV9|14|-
CASTPRGRGETQYF
TGTGCCAGCACCCCTCGCGGAAGGGGAGAGACCCAGTACTTC
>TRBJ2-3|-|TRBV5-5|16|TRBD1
CASSGRQGARTDTQYF
TGTGCCAGCAGCGGACGACAGGGGGCACGCACAGATACGCAGTATTTT
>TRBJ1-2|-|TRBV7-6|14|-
CASSYLTGNYGYTF
TGTGCCAGCAGCTACCTCACAGGGAACTATGGCTACACCTTC
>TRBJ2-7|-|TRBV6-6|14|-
CASSYSGGVGEQYF
TGTGCCAGCAGTTACTCAGGGGGGGTCGGCGAGCAGTACTTC
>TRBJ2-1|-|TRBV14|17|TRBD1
CASSEPRQGSSEFEQFF
TGTGCCAGCAGCGAACCTCGACAGGGGTCGAGTGAGTTTGAGCAGTTCTTC
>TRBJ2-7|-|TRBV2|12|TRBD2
CASSKISGEQYF
TGTGCCAGCAGTAAGATTAGCGGGGAGCAGTACTTC
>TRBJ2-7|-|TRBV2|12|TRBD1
CASSLTGDEQYF
TGTGCCAGCAGTTTAACAGGGGACGAGCAGTACTTC
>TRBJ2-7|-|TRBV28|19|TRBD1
CASSARRRGPGFRPYEQYF
TGTGCCAGCAGCGCCCGGCGCAGGGGGCCCGGATTTCGGCCCTACGAGCAGTACTTC
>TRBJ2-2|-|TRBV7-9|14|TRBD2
CASSLGLANGELFF
TGTGCCAGCAGCTTAGGACTAGCGAACGGGGAGCTGTTTTTT
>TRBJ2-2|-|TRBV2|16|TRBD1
CASSDPGQGGTGELFF
TGTGCCAGCAGCGATCCGGGACAGGGAGGCACCGGGGAGCTGTTTTTT
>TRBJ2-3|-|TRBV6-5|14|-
CASRGLPGADTQYF
TGTGCCAGCAGGGGACTCCCTGGGGCAGATACGCAGTATTTT
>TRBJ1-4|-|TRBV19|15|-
CASSIRLQGNEKLFF
TGTGCCAGTAGTATTCGGCTTCAGGGGAATGAAAAACTGTTTTTT